This section outlines one T cell receptor (beta chain) sequence together with its context. V was clipped by 1 base and J by 9 bases, with 7 bases between them. The CDR3 runs 13 residues. The germline V gene encodes CDR1 KGHSH and CDR2 LQKENI. This sample was taken from a study of blood T cell repertoires in COVID-19. Study as a whole: Specimens from acute and convalescent COVID-19 originated in the United States, Italy and Spain. PBMCs, B-cell-depleted T cells, or T cells provided the cDNA or gDNA that made up the material.

Methods used by the authors: Using reference gene primer amplification, nucleated cell counts were estimated. Produced via immunoSEQ multiplex PCR; TCRdb's table is partial and in-frame only. The DNA was the basis for D and trimming; V, J and clone size are from that table. The profile shows more than 95,000 clones, about four fifths of them singletons. The chain is built from TRBV18 and TRBJ1-6; D is undetermined. Input material: peripheral blood. The sequence derives from a woman of 80 years or more with acute or convalescent COVID-19. CDR3 sequence (DNA): TGTGCCAGCTCACCACGTGGCGGTTCACCCCTCCACTTT. This codes for CASSPRGGSPLHF. The variable domain in full, completed from reference TRBV18 and TRBJ1-6, reads NAGVMQNPRHLVRRRGQEARLRCSPMKGHSHVYWYRQLPEEGLKFMVYLQKENIIDESGMPKERFSAEFPKEGPSILRIQQVVRGDSAAYFCASSPRGGSPLHFGNGTRLTVT.